The T cell receptor beta chain under discussion was sequenced for a study of blood T cell repertoires in COVID-19. On the study more broadly: Spain, Italy and the United States supplied samples that represented acute and convalescent COVID-19. Sources were T cells, B-cell-depleted T cells, or PBMCs; the material itself was cDNA or gDNA.

Trimming at V came to 2 bases and at J to 6 bases, leaving 6 bases not matched to a gene. Germline lookup yields CDR1 LGHNA and CDR2 YSLEER. This CDR3 is built from 15 residues. As processed by the authors: Reference gene primer amplification yielded estimated nucleated cell counts. The data were produced by immunoSEQ multiplex PCR, yet TCRdb's version contains in-frame clones alone and is incomplete. V, J and clone size are taken as reported in that table, and D and trimming were inferred from the DNA itself. Among roughly 42,000 clones listed, around 90% were seen once. Sequencing was carried out using peripheral blood. This sequence joins TRBV4-3 and TRBJ2-2, with 7 bases fitting TRBD1. This sequence was found in a man aged 60 to 75 with acute or convalescent COVID-19. CDR3 nucleotides: TGCGCCAGCAGCCAAAGGTGGCAGGGGGCCGGGGAGCTGTTTTTT. Protein: CASSQRWQGAGELFF.